This T cell receptor (beta chain) emerged from a study of blood T cell repertoires in COVID-19. Study as a whole: COVID-19 samples collected from the United States, Italy and Spain covered acute and convalescent phases. PBMCs, B-cell-depleted T cells, or T cells were the source of the cDNA or gDNA that made up the material.

Authors' analysis steps: Counts of nucleated cells, estimated from reference gene primer amplification, were obtained. The method was immunoSEQ multiplex PCR; TCRdb's version includes in-frame clones alone and lacks a portion of them. V and J calls and clone size are given by that table; D and trimming were obtained from the DNA. The table lists about 190,000 clones, about 86% of them singletons. Sequences were obtained from peripheral blood. This receptor was taken from a young man with active or convalescent COVID-19.

The CDR3 reads CASSDVDGGYGYTF. CDR3 nucleotides: TGTGCCAGCAGTGACGTGGACGGGGGCTATGGCTACACCTTC. The chain couples TRBV6-1 to TRBJ1-2; possibly TRBD1 for D (5 bases). Germline assignment: CDR1 MNHNS and CDR2 SASEGT. The CDR3 extends over 14 amino acids. V lost 3 bases, J lost 4 bases, and 12 bases lay in between.